A selection of T cell receptor beta chains follows, all from one sample in a study of cytomegalovirus exposure and HLA in healthy donors. Data came from immunoSEQ multiplex PCR; TCRdb stores just in-frame clones and leaves some out. The data contain 200,000 or so clones, approximately 80% of them singletons. Input material: PBMCs. All receptors derive from a man aged 18 to 30 in good health and CMV-seropositive. Each CDR3 is given with its conserved first and last residue. D genes are given only for firm matches. Clone size is shown for a subset of rows, as once, few, many or a class of expanded clone.

TRBV28,NA,TRBJ1-5,12,NA,TGTGCCAGCAGTTTTGTTGGACAGCGGCAGCATTTT,CASSFVGQRQHF
TRBV11-2,TRBD2,TRBJ2-1,14,NA,TGTGCCAGCAGACAGGCGGGAGAACACAATGAGCAGTTCTTC,CASRQAGEHNEQFF
TRBV30,NA,TRBJ2-7,13,NA,TGTGCCTGGAGTGTCTCAGGTGGCTACGAGCAGTACTTC,CAWSVSGGYEQYF
TRBV11-2,NA,TRBJ2-1,12,NA,TGTGCCAGCAGCAGGACTATAAATGAGCAGTTCTTC,CASSRTINEQFF
TRBV15,TRBD2,TRBJ2-5,16,NA,TGTGCCACCAGCAGAGATCAGCGGGAGGGTTGGGAGACCCAGTACTTC,CATSRDQREGWETQYF
TRBV28,NA,TRBJ2-2,13,NA,TGTGCCGTGGCACTATCGAACACCGGGGAGCTGTTTTTT,CAVALSNTGELFF
TRBV11-3,NA,TRBJ1-1,14,NA,TGTGCCAGCAGCGGAGGCACTGGGTACACTGAAGCTTTCTTT,CASSGGTGYTEAFF
TRBV7-3,NA,TRBJ2-6,18,NA,TGTGCCAGCAGCTTAACGTGGCTCCAGGGCACTGGGGCCAACGTCCTGACTTTC,CASSLTWLQGTGANVLTF
TRBV19,TRBD1,TRBJ2-6,18,few,TGTGCCAGTAGTATAGTTGCCAGGGGGAGCTCTGGGGCCAACGTCCTGACTTTC,CASSIVARGSSGANVLTF
TRBV6-1,NA,TRBJ1-4,11,many,TGTGCCAGCAGTTACAGCAAAAAACTGTTTTTT,CASSYSKKLFF
TRBV9,TRBD1,TRBJ1-1,12,NA,TGTGCCAGGGGACAGGGGAACACTGAAGCTTTCTTT,CARGQGNTEAFF
TRBV29-1,TRBD1,TRBJ1-4,14,NA,TGCAGCGTTAACGAAGGACAGGGGGATGAAAAACTGTTTTTT,CSVNEGQGDEKLFF
TRBV29-1,TRBD1,TRBJ2-2,12,many,TGCGCAGGGGGCGAGAACACCGGGGAGCTGTTTTTT,CAGGENTGELFF
TRBV29-1,TRBD2,TRBJ2-7,14,once,TGCAGCGTTGTTGGACTAGCGGGGGCCTACGAGCAGTACTTC,CSVVGLAGAYEQYF
TRBV9,NA,TRBJ2-1,13,NA,TGTGCCAGCAGCGTAGAAGTGGGCCCAGAGCAGTTCTTC,CASSVEVGPEQFF
TRBV9,TRBD1,TRBJ2-1,16,NA,TGTGCCAGCAGCGTAGGGGACAGGGGGCCTTACAATGAGCAGTTCTTC,CASSVGDRGPYNEQFF
TRBV5-4,TRBD2,TRBJ2-7,14,NA,TGTGCCAGCAGCTTAACTAGCGGCCCCTACGAGCAGTACTTC,CASSLTSGPYEQYF
TRBV28,TRBD1,TRBJ2-7,15,few,TGTGCCAGCACTTTGCCTCAGGGGGCCCATGACGAGCAGTACTTC,CASTLPQGAHDEQYF
TRBV10-3,TRBD2,TRBJ2-3,16,NA,TGTGCCATCGGAGTGCTCGGGACTAGCGGTTCAGATACGCAGTATTTT,CAIGVLGTSGSDTQYF
TRBV5-4,TRBD1,TRBJ2-7,16,NA,TGTGCCAGCAGCTTGGACCTCTATGAGGGGGCGCGAAATGCGTACTTC,CASSLDLYEGARNAYF
TRBV5-1,TRBD1,TRBJ2-7,15,NA,TGCGCCAGCAGCTTGGCTTCCGGGACAGGCCACGAGCAGTACTTC,CASSLASGTGHEQYF
TRBV5-4,NA,TRBJ2-7,14,once,TGTGCCAGCAGCCAACGCGGCACCACCTACGAGCAGTACTTC,CASSQRGTTYEQYF
TRBV7-3,NA,TRBJ2-7,16,NA,TGTGCCAGCAGCTTAAGCGGACACTCGAGCTCCTACGAGCAGTACTTC,CASSLSGHSSSYEQYF